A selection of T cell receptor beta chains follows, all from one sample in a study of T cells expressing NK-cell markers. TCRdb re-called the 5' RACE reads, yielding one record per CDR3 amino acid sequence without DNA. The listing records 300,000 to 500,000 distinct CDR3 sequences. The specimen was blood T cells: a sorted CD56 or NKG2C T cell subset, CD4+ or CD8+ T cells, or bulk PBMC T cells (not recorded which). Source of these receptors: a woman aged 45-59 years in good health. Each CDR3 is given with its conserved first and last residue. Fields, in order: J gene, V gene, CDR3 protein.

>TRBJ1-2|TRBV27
CASSFKGGPNYGYTF
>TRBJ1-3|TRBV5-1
CASSLETTGAGNTIYF
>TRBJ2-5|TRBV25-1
CASSEPGTIQETQYF
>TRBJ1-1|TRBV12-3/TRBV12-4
CASVHGGVENTEAFF
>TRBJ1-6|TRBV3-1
CASSSGTGVSPLHF
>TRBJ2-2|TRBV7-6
CASSLASGGASGMTNTGELFF
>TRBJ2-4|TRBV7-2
CASSLVNAKNIQYF
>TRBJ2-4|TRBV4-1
CASSLPGGTGGNIQYF
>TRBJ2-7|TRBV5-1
CASSLRTGVYEQYF
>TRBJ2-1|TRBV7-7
CASSFSQGANEQFF
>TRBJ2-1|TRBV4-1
CASRKEGTSLNEQFF
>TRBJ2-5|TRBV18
CASSPPGRRETQYF
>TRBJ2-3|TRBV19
CASSLAGVVPDTQYF
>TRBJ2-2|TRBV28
CASRRPGPGELFF
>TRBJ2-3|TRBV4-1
CASSQGRAAGEADTQYF
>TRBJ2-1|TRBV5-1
CASSPLGGPVEQFF
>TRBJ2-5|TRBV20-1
CSAIPDRQAAETQYF
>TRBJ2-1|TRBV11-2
CASSYSTSGRPSSYNEQFF
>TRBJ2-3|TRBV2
CARELATGGDTQYF
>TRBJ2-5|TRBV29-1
CSAPPGGETQYF
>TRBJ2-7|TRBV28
CASSLGGQGSWYEQYF
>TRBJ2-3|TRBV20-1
CSARDMREGLGQYF
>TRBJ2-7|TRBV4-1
CASSQGPTSASSYEQYF
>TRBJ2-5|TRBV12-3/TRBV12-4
CASSLQHQETQYF
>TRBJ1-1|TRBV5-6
CASSQDGRYTEAFF
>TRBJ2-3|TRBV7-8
CASSMTGTSTDTQYF
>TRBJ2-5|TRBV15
CATSRSWGKETQYF
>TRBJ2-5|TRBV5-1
CASSLPGLSQETQYF
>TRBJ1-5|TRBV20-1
CSARDGQGVNQPQHF
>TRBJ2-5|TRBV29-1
CSVGDSQETQYF
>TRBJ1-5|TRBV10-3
CAISRQGDNQPQHF
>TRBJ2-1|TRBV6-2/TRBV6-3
CASSYSSGLFNEQFF
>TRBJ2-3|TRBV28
CASSAQGADTQYF
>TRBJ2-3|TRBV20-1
CSASPIRGSTDTQYF
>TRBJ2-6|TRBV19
CASSNLAGVNGANVLTF
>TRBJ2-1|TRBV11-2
CASSLEGPSYEQFF
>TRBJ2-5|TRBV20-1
CSARVPGRVQETQYF
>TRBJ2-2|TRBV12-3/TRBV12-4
CASRQSTSGRGELFF
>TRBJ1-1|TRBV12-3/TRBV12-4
CASSFRSNTEAFF
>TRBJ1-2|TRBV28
CASSLSQGYYGYTF